The clone carrying this T cell receptor (beta chain) was counted a few times. The data belong to a study of early T cells in non-severe SARS-CoV-2 infection. From the 5' RACE reads, TCRdb called clonotypes with MiXCR, one entry per CDR3 protein. The table includes 25,000 to 35,000 distinct CDR3 sequences, 6.6% detected once. The specimen was whole blood. The sequence was collected from an adult who was a healthcare worker with PCR-confirmed SARS-CoV-2 infection or an uninfected control (not recorded which).

CDR3 bases: TGTGCCAGCAGGCCCTGGACAGGGGAGGGCGGGGAGCTGTTTTTT. Encoded protein: CASRPWTGEGGELFF. The genes are TRBV27 and TRBJ2-2; 9 bases align to TRBD1. This CDR3 is 15 amino acids long. V lost 6 bases to trimming and J lost 7 bases; unmatched junction nucleotides: 9. CDR1 is MNHEY, CDR2 SMNVEV, per germline (reference sequence).